This T cell receptor beta chain was recovered during a study of identical twins (dated by TCRdb to the mid-2010s). For the study in its entirety: The study deep-sequenced TCR alpha and beta repertoires from monozygotic twins, unrelated adults of various ages and cord blood to test whether fetal clonotypes persist. To rule out contamination, replicate twin experiments were performed at different times with different library preparation protocols. Results the study describes overall, beyond this receptor: Because the same donors could not be followed over many years, the conclusions relied on cross-sectional statistical analysis. Recombination models systematically underestimated out-of-frame TCR alpha sharing in monozygotic twins but agreed with sharing between unrelated individuals. Compared with coincidental sharing between unrelated individuals, out-of-frame TCR alpha sequences shared between twins had an excess of sequences with low generation probability. A weaker excess of twin sharing was found in beta out-of-frame sequences because the signal-to-noise ratio was lowered by fewer shared sequences. Abundant cord blood beta clonotypes carried fewer insertions; young adult naive repertoires showed a weaker similar trend, while memory repertoires showed none. Zero-insertion analyses could be partly confounded by invariant T cells such as MAIT and iNKT, though diverse VJ usage argued against such confounding for most clonotypes.

The library was prepared using 5' RACE. Sequencing relied on an Illumina HiSeq 2000. Template switching introduced a universal primer binding site; the final cDNA contained a unique molecular identifier, enabling accurate counting of TCR cDNA molecules. Specific primers in the conserved constant-segment region were used to synthesize first-strand cDNA for TCR alpha and beta chains. To control for contamination, each cDNA library was double barcoded with a SMART-Mk sample barcode plus Illumina barcodes. TruSeq adapter sequences along with Illumina sample barcodes were introduced in two successive PCR steps. The Illumina HiSeq platform was used with custom primers to sequence TCR alpha and beta cDNA libraries. Under the source paper's analysis protocol: Raw reads were processed with MiGEC to extract unique molecular identifiers, and MiXCR was used to determine CDR3 positions. For each individual, recombination models were inferred using an EM algorithm with the repgenHMM and IGoR tools. The analysis of shared clonotypes was done with the tcR package in R, with sharing normalized by the product of cloneset sizes. To study raw recombination free of thymic and clonal selection effects, out-of-frame nonproductive sequences were analyzed. The public reads were reanalyzed by TCRdb: fastp trimming at Q25, MiXCR alignment, in-frame beta chains only. One record per CDR3 amino acid sequence lists the most common genes and DNA. The authors' filters were not applied to this entry. The sample has about 240,000 distinct CDR3 sequences on record, roughly 12% of them singletons. Together, the top ten hold about 3.9% of the sample.

The CDR3 spans 14 residues, from the cysteine through the phenylalanine. Just CDR3 DNA is preserved here, 42 bases in frame from base 1. V loses 3 bases of germline sequence and J loses 0 bases, and the interval between the two ends is 7 bases. CDR1 and CDR2 are read off the germline V gene as SGDLS and YYNGEE. Every donor in the study was a healthy Caucasian. Three pairs of female monozygotic twins, all aged about 18 to 30 years, were included in the twin cohort. Miltenyi CD45RO+ enrichment and human naive T-cell isolation kits were used to isolate memory (CD45RO+) and naive T cells from PBMC. This clonotype has ten or more counts. Its antigen is unknown. No quality values exist for individual bases; no much larger clone is one base distant. The same sample was also studied in work on yellow fever vaccine responses in identical twins. As that second study puts it: According to the authors, in identical twins the way T cells responded to vaccination appeared partly convergent and partly personalized. In identical twins, the study followed T cell clones that responded to the vaccine with precision.

The sample consisted of memory (CD45RO+) T cells sorted from blood. Read against the paper, the sample's cell subset or site label means: CD45RO+ enriched T cells. The receptor's source is a woman aged 18 to 35 in good health. This receptor chain uses TRBV9 and TRBJ1-5; too little of a D gene remains to name it. The nucleotide sequence reads as follows: TGTGCCAGCAGCGGTGGGTATAGCAATCAGCCCCAGCATTTT. This encodes CASSGGYSNQPQHF.